Listed here are 21 T cell receptor beta chains from one sample, sequenced in a study of early T cells in non-severe SARS-CoV-2 infection. A single record per CDR3 protein comes from TCRdb applying MiXCR to the 5' RACE reads. The sample includes about 87,000 distinct CDR3 sequences, 12% to 15% of them seen just once. The sequenced sample was whole blood. These receptors were taken from an adult who was a healthcare worker with PCR-confirmed SARS-CoV-2 infection or an uninfected control (not recorded which).

This clonotype has more than one count but fewer than ten. The chain uses TRBV29-1 and TRBJ2-7, with D tentatively TRBD1 (5 bases). Germline V gene sequence: CDR1 SQVTM, CDR2 ANQGSEA. The germline V and J ends were trimmed by 7 bases and 4 bases, with 11 bases remaining between them. The CDR3 spans 11 residues. CDR3 amino acids: CSAGQGYEQYF. The CDR3 nucleotides are TGCAGCGCTGGACAAGGGTACGAGCAGTACTTC.

This clonotype was detected many times. The rearrangement uses TRBV5-4 and TRBJ2-7; D is ambiguous. CDR1 and CDR2 from the germline V gene are SGHNT and YYREEE (reference sequence). CDR3 length: 14 residues. The V gene lost 0 bases and the J gene lost 7 bases, with 14 bases spanning the gap. CDR3 coding DNA: TGTGCCAGCAGCTTGGTAGGGTCTGTGGGGGAGCAGTACTTC. It translates to CASSLVGSVGEQYF.

This clonotype has more than one count but fewer than ten. This chain connects TRBV20-1 to TRBJ2-3, with D perhaps TRBD2 (5 bases). The germline CDR1 and CDR2 sequences are DFQATT and SNEGSKA (reference sequence). This CDR3 is built from 13 residues. Trimming took off 3 bases at V and 2 bases at J, with 9 bases between the two ends. CDR3 nucleotides: TGCAGTGCTAGCAGCGGCTACACAGATACGCAGTATTTT. Amino acid sequence: CSASSGYTDTQYF.

This clonotype showed up many times. The V gene is TRBV6-1, the J gene TRBJ1-5; no clear D gene. This CDR3 region has 14 residues. V was cut by 1 base and J by 4 bases, with 8 bases left in between. From germline, CDR1 is MNHNS and CDR2 SASEGT. The CDR3 sequence: CASSEVPANQPQHF. CDR3 DNA sequence: TGTGCCAGCAGTGAAGTACCAGCTAATCAGCCCCAGCATTTT.

The V call is TRBV6-4, the J call TRBJ2-1, with TRBD2 identical over 12 bases. The V gene end was trimmed by 4 bases and the J gene end by 4 bases; junction bases not matched to a gene: 2. There are 15 residues in the CDR3. CDR1 is MRHNA and CDR2 is SNTAGT in the germline V gene. CDR3 DNA: TGTGCCAGCAGTGTAGGGACTAGCGGGTACAATGAGCAGTTCTTC. Translating gives CASSVGTSGYNEQFF.

This clonotype was found many times. V gene TRBV3-1 combines with J gene TRBJ1-1; maybe TRBD1 (5 bases). CDR1 and CDR2 (germline): LGHDT, YNNKEL (reference sequence). The CDR3 loop spans 14 amino acids. The V end was cut by 6 bases, the J end by 0 bases, with 11 bases between. The CDR3 here is CASSPGLMNTEAFF. The CDR3 DNA sequence: TGTGCCAGCAGTCCGGGACTGATGAACACTGAAGCTTTCTTT. Using reference TRBV3-1 and TRBJ1-1 for the parts outside the CDR3, the full variable domain is DTAVSQTPKYLVTQMGNDKSIKCEQNLGHDTMYWYKQDSKKFLKIMFSYNNKELIINETVPNRFSPKSPDKAHLNLHINSLELGDSAVYFCASSPGLMNTEAFFGQGTRLTVV.

This clonotype was observed many times. This chain uses TRBV7-9 with TRBJ1-5; the D is unclear. CDR1 is SEHNR, CDR2 FQNEAQ, per germline (reference sequence). With 0 bases removed from V and 4 bases from J, the gap between germline ends came to 1 base. The CDR3 totals 12 residues. The CDR3 DNA is TGTGCCAGCAGCTTAGCAAATCAGCCCCAGCATTTT. This gives the protein CASSLANQPQHF.

This clonotype has at least ten counts. The chain couples TRBV7-8 to TRBJ2-2; D is ambiguous. CDR3 length: 15 residues. The V gene lost 1 base and the J gene lost 2 bases, with 8 bases spanning the gap. Germline CDR1 reads SGHVS; CDR2 reads FQNEAQ. In nucleotides, the CDR3 is TGTGCCAGCAGCTTAGTTTCAGGCAACACCGGGGAGCTGTTTTTT. It codes for CASSLVSGNTGELFF. Combining the CDR3 with reference TRBV7-8 and TRBJ2-2 gives the whole variable domain GAGVSQSPRYKVAKRGQDVALRCDPISGHVSLFWYQQALGQGPEFLTYFQNEAQLDKSGLPSDRFFAERPEGSVSTLKIQRTQQEDSAVYLCASSLVSGNTGELFFGEGSRLTVL.

The chain is built from TRBV20-1 and TRBJ2-7; TRBD1 matches 10 bases. Germline CDR1 is DFQATT and CDR2 is SNEGSKA (reference sequence). This CDR3 comprises 14 residues. J lost 0 bases, V lost 5 bases, and 4 bases had no gene match. CDR3 nucleotide sequence: TGCAGTGCTGGGGGGACAGGGGACTCCTACGAGCAGTACTTC. Protein product: CSAGGTGDSYEQYF.

This clonotype has a count of ten or more. The rearrangement joins TRBV6-1 to TRBJ1-1; D is unresolved. The CDR3 has 11 residues. Germline loops: CDR1 MNHNS, CDR2 SASEGT. V lost 7 bases and J 1 base, leaving 4 bases between the germline ends. The CDR3 spells CASIRNTEAFF. As DNA, the CDR3 is TGTGCCAGCATCCGGAACACTGAAGCTTTCTTT.

The chain joins TRBV19 to TRBJ1-2; the match to TRBD1 covers 7 bases. Germline CDR1 reads LNHDA; CDR2 reads SQIVND (reference sequence). Germline trimming cut 6 bases from V and 8 bases from J; bases unmatched to any gene: 6. This CDR3 spans 12 amino acids. DNA for the CDR3: TGTGCCAGTAGCTCCAGGGGGAAGGGCTACACCTTC. Residues: CASSSRGKGYTF.

This chain connects TRBV12-3 or TRBV12-4 to TRBJ1-2, with a tentative D call TRBD1 (5 bases). V gave up 4 bases and J gave up 6 bases, with 9 bases separating them. CDR3 length: 12 residues. CDR3 in DNA: TGTGCCAGCAGTTCAGGGTTGAATGGCTACACCTTC. Translating gives CASSSGLNGYTF.

V is TRBV3-1 and J is TRBJ2-4; D not certain. V dropped 3 bases and J dropped 6 bases, with 12 bases sitting between them. The CDR3 runs 14 residues. CDR1 is LGHDT and CDR2 is YNNKEL in the germline V gene (reference sequence). The CDR3 is CASSHEPDINIQYF. The CDR3 nucleotides read TGTGCCAGCAGCCACGAGCCCGACATAAACATTCAGTACTTC.

The chain uses TRBV5-4 and TRBJ1-3; D uncertain. This CDR3 has 16 amino acids. V gave up 2 bases and J gave up 0 bases, with 12 bases separating them. Germline CDR1 reads SGHNT; CDR2 reads YYREEE (reference sequence). The CDR3 region is CASSFGGLSSGNTIYF. Here the CDR3 DNA reads TGTGCCAGCAGCTTTGGTGGTCTGAGCTCTGGAAACACCATATATTTT.

This clonotype was counted a few times. The chain employs TRBV10-2 and TRBJ2-1; TRBD2 might be the D (6 bases). V shed 3 bases and J shed 7 bases, with 10 bases lying between them. This CDR3 contains 13 residues. Per germline, CDR1 WSHSY and CDR2 SAAADI. CDR3 loop: CASSEPGGNEQFF. CDR3 DNA: TGCGCCAGCAGTGAACCTGGGGGGAATGAGCAGTTCTTC.

This clonotype has a count of ten or more. The V and J genes are TRBV11-2 and TRBJ1-2; D not certain. The CDR3 length is 15 residues. Trimming took off 0 bases at V and 4 bases at J, with 12 bases between the two ends. CDR1 and CDR2 (germline): SGHAT, FQNNGV. The CDR3 protein is CASSLDGRPSYGYTF. The DNA of the CDR3 is TGTGCCAGCAGCTTAGACGGCAGGCCCTCCTATGGCTACACCTTC.

This clonotype was seen more than once but under ten times. This chain connects TRBV7-9 to TRBJ1-1; D not resolved. V lost 1 base, J lost 3 bases, and 9 bases lay in between. The CDR3 extends over 14 amino acids. Germline values: CDR1 SEHNR, CDR2 FQNEAQ (reference sequence). The CDR3 nucleotides are TGTGCCAGCAGCTTAGACAGCGAGTACACTGAAGCTTTCTTT. As protein: CASSLDSEYTEAFF.

The chain carries TRBV2 and TRBJ1-1; possible D gene TRBD1, 6 bases. V lost 8 bases and J lost 4, with 14 bases in between. The germline CDR1 and CDR2 sequences are SNHLY and FYNNEI. The CDR3 length is 13 residues. CDR3 nucleotide sequence: TGTGCCAGCCAGGGGATCCGGGGCACTGAAGCTTTCTTT. Protein sequence: CASQGIRGTEAFF.

The rearrangement uses TRBV29-1 and TRBJ1-5; D is perhaps TRBD1 (5 bases). The V and J ends lost 7 bases and 3 bases respectively, with 10 bases between them. The CDR3 spans 12 residues. Germline V gene lookup returns CDR1 SQVTM and CDR2 ANQGSEA. The CDR3 coding sequence is TGCAGCGCCCAGGGTTTCAATCAGCCCCAGCATTTT. It translates to CSAQGFNQPQHF.

This clonotype was seen many times. The CDR3 DNA reads TGTGCCAGCAGTTACCAACGACAGGGCTATAGCAATCAGCCCCAGCATTTT. Its translation: CASSYQRQGYSNQPQHF. This chain connects TRBV6-1 to TRBJ1-5; TRBD1 matches 7 bases. This CDR3 is built from 17 residues. In germline, CDR1 is MNHNS, CDR2 SASEGT. J lost 0 bases, V lost 5 bases, and 10 bases had no gene match.

The genes are TRBV5-1 and TRBJ1-1; 9 bases are shared with TRBD1. This CDR3 contains 16 residues. CDR1 is SGHRS, CDR2 YFSETQ, per germline. With 4 bases clipped from V and 2 bases from J, the junction kept 9 bases outside the gene matches. Written as DNA, the CDR3 is TGCGCCAGCAGCCCAGATGGGGGACAGGGCAACACTGAAGCTTTCTTT. This codes for CASSPDGGQGNTEAFF.